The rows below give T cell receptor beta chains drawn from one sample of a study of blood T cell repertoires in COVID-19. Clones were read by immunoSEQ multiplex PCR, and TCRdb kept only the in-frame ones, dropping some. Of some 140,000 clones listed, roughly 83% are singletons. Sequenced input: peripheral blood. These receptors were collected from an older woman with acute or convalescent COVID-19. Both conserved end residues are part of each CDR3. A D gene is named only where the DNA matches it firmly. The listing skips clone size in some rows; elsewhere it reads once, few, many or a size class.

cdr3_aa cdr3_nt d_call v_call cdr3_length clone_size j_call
CASSRLAGANEKLFF TGTGCCAGCAGCCGCTTAGCGGGGGCTAATGAAAAACTGTTTTTT NA TRBV6-5 15 NA TRBJ1-4
CASSERRGPMNTEAFF TGTGCCAGCAGCGAGCGGAGAGGACCGATGAACACTGAAGCTTTCTTT NA TRBV9 16 NA TRBJ1-1
CATSRVRDRLNEKLFF TGTGCCACCAGCAGAGTTCGGGACAGGCTTAATGAAAAACTGTTTTTT TRBD1 TRBV15 16 NA TRBJ1-4
CASSQFRGKSRTEAFF TGTGCCAGCAGCCAATTTAGGGGGAAATCCCGCACTGAAGCTTTCTTT NA TRBV3-1/TRBV3-2 16 NA TRBJ1-1
CAWKLSGNTIYF TGTGCCTGGAAGCTCTCTGGAAACACCATATATTTT NA TRBV30 12 once TRBJ1-3
CASSPTLGTGDWGNTEAFF TGTGCCAGCAGCCCAACTCTAGGCACAGGGGATTGGGGGAACACTGAAGCTTTCTTT TRBD1 TRBV28 19 NA TRBJ1-1
CASSLHGGGVSSGNTIYF TGTGCCAGCAGCCTTCATGGTGGAGGGGTAAGCTCTGGAAACACCATATATTTT NA TRBV3-1/TRBV3-2 18 NA TRBJ1-3
CASSEPGQGPYEQYF TGCGCCAGCAGTGAGCCGGGACAGGGTCCCTACGAGCAGTACTTC TRBD1 TRBV10-2 15 NA TRBJ2-7
CASSPRDRGNIQYF TGTGCCAGCAGCCCACGGGACAGGGGTAACATTCAGTACTTC TRBD1 TRBV9 14 NA TRBJ2-4
CAISRTGNTEAFF TGTGCCATCAGTCGGACAGGGAACACTGAAGCTTTCTTT TRBD1 TRBV10-3 13 NA TRBJ1-1
CASSKERVQGAAEAFF TGTGCCAGCAGCAAAGAGAGGGTACAGGGGGCGGCTGAAGCTTTCTTT NA TRBV21-1 16 once TRBJ1-1
CASSPSGTGFLANTGELFF TGTGCCAGTAGCCCTTCCGGGACAGGGTTTTTGGCGAACACCGGGGAGCTGTTTTTT TRBD1 TRBV19 19 NA TRBJ2-2
CASSHGQGAAGNTIYF TGCGCCAGCAGCCACGGACAGGGGGCAGCTGGAAACACCATATATTTT TRBD1 TRBV4-1 16 NA TRBJ1-3
CASSKAPEMAKNIQYF TGTGCCAGCAGCAAAGCGCCCGAGATGGCCAAAAACATTCAGTACTTC NA TRBV21-1 16 NA TRBJ2-4
CASTATGTGNTIYF TGTGCCAGCACCGCTACAGGGACTGGAAACACCATATATTTT NA TRBV2 14 NA TRBJ1-3
CAIRDRDRGTSPLHF TGTGCCATCAGGGACCGGGACAGGGGCACTTCACCCCTCCACTTT TRBD1 TRBV10-3 15 few TRBJ1-6
CASIQTGMGDTQYF TGTGCCAGTATCCAGACAGGGATGGGAGATACGCAGTATTTT TRBD1 TRBV19 14 NA TRBJ2-3
CASSLQGNPNYGYTF TGTGCCAGCAGCCTACAGGGAAACCCTAACTATGGCTACACCTTC NA TRBV5-6 15 many TRBJ1-2
CASSYHHGRDRTKNTEAFF TGTGCCAGCAGCTACCACCACGGTCGGGACAGGACAAAGAACACTGAAGCTTTCTTT TRBD1 TRBV7-6 19 NA TRBJ1-1
CASSETGGSGNTIYF TGTGCCAGCAGTGAAACAGGGGGATCGGGAAACACCATATATTTT TRBD1 TRBV6-1 15 few TRBJ1-3
CAWSVRGTGVSPLHF TGTGCCTGGAGTGTACGTGGGACAGGGGTATCACCCCTCCACTTT TRBD1 TRBV30 15 NA TRBJ1-6
CASSFFFSGRSTDTQYF TGTGCCAGCAGTTTCTTTTTTTCAGGAAGAAGCACAGATACGCAGTATTTT NA TRBV28 17 NA TRBJ2-3
CASSFKGAGELFF TGTGCCAGCAGTTTTAAGGGGGCCGGGGAGCTGTTTTTT NA TRBV12-3/TRBV12-4 13 once TRBJ2-2
CASSHGQSSGNTIYF TGCGCCAGCAGTCATGGGCAGAGCTCTGGAAACACCATATATTTT NA TRBV23-1 15 NA TRBJ1-3
CASTPGGGNTEAFF TGTGCCAGTACCCCTGGAGGAGGGAACACTGAAGCTTTCTTT NA TRBV19 14 NA TRBJ1-1
CASRRTGGGLGEKLFF TGTGCCAGCAGACGGACAGGGGGAGGATTGGGTGAAAAACTGTTTTTT TRBD1 TRBV2 16 NA TRBJ1-4
CASKIGQEPYGYTF TGTGCCAGCAAGATAGGACAGGAGCCCTATGGCTACACCTTC TRBD1 TRBV6-5 14 few TRBJ1-2
CASSTPGGGLTEAFF TGTGCCAGTAGTACCCCAGGCGGGGGACTGACTGAAGCTTTCTTT NA TRBV19 15 NA TRBJ1-1
CASSLLGQTNTGELFF TGTGCCAGCAGCTTATTAGGACAGACGAACACCGGGGAGCTGTTTTTT NA TRBV7-3 16 NA TRBJ2-2
CASSYADRAGANYGYTF TGTGCCAGCAGTTACGCAGACAGGGCTGGGGCTAACTATGGCTACACCTTC TRBD1 TRBV6-2/TRBV6-3 17 NA TRBJ1-2
CASSGDSRQPQHF TGTGCCAGTAGTGGGGACAGTCGTCAGCCCCAGCATTTT TRBD1 TRBV19 13 NA TRBJ1-5
CASSLTTGWETEAFF TGTGCCAGCAGCTTAACGACAGGGTGGGAAACTGAAGCTTTCTTT TRBD1 TRBV7-3 15 NA TRBJ1-1
CASSKTGFGYTF TGTGCCAGCAGCAAGACAGGGTTTGGCTACACCTTC TRBD1 TRBV9 12 NA TRBJ1-2
CASSQAGTGGGYGYTF TGTGCCAGCAGCCAAGCCGGAACAGGGGGCGGATATGGCTACACCTTC TRBD1 TRBV4-2 16 NA TRBJ1-2
CASSESRGGGTEAFF TGCGCCAGCAGTGAGTCGAGAGGGGGGGGAACTGAAGCTTTCTTT NA TRBV10-2 15 NA TRBJ1-1
CASSLARERVNYGYTF TGTGCCAGCAGCTTGGCCCGTGAGCGGGTCAACTATGGCTACACCTTC NA TRBV5-6 16 once TRBJ1-2
CASSNWGQNTEAFF TGCGCCAGCAGCAATTGGGGACAGAACACTGAAGCTTTCTTT NA TRBV5-1 14 NA TRBJ1-1
CAISGQGARDTGELFF TGTGCCATCAGCGGACAGGGGGCGCGGGACACCGGGGAGCTGTTTTTT TRBD1 TRBV10-3 16 NA TRBJ2-2
CASSPTQGTGDNYGYTF TGTGCCAGCAGCCCCACACAAGGGACAGGGGATAACTATGGCTACACCTTC TRBD1 TRBV3-1/TRBV3-2 17 NA TRBJ1-2
CASSPREVANYGYTF TGTGCCAGCTCACCACGGGAGGTAGCTAACTATGGCTACACCTTC NA TRBV18 15 NA TRBJ1-2
CASSPLSSGGETQYF TGTGCCAGCTCACCCCTCTCGAGCGGGGGGGAGACCCAGTACTTC TRBD2 TRBV18 15 NA TRBJ2-5
CASTRIANTGELFF TGTGCCAGCACCCGTATAGCGAACACCGGGGAGCTGTTTTTT NA TRBV3-1/TRBV3-2 14 NA TRBJ2-2
CASSLVTGLAGRQETQYF TGTGCCAGCAGCTTAGTTACCGGACTAGCGGGGAGACAAGAGACCCAGTACTTC TRBD2 TRBV7-2 18 NA TRBJ2-5
CASSPNLQGARNIQYF TGTGCCAGCTCACCCAACCTACAGGGGGCACGGAACATTCAGTACTTC TRBD1 TRBV18 16 NA TRBJ2-4
CASTPLGTEGNYGYTF TGTGCCAGCACCCCCTTAGGCACAGAGGGAAACTATGGCTACACCTTC NA TRBV11-2 16 once TRBJ1-2
CASSEGQGSVDGYTF TGTGCCAGCAGTGAAGGACAGGGTTCGGTTGATGGCTACACCTTC TRBD1 TRBV6-1 15 NA TRBJ1-2
CASSRGRVGTEAFF TGTGCCAGTAGTAGGGGCAGGGTTGGCACTGAAGCTTTCTTT NA TRBV19 14 NA TRBJ1-1
CASSYGQGDGYTF TGTGCCAGCAGCTACGGACAGGGGGATGGCTACACCTTC TRBD1 TRBV7-9 13 few TRBJ1-2
CASSLAGTRYEQYF TGTGCCAGCAGCTTGGCCGGGACTAGATACGAGCAGTACTTC TRBD2 TRBV5-6 14 once TRBJ2-7
CASRGVGGGTEAFF TGTGCCAGCAGGGGGGTCGGGGGTGGCACTGAAGCTTTCTTT NA TRBV2 14 NA TRBJ1-1
CASSPQGRGPRDGYTF TGTGCCAGCTCACCCCAAGGCAGGGGGCCGAGGGATGGCTACACCTTC TRBD1 TRBV18 16 NA TRBJ1-2
CASSLRTGDAFF TGTGCCAGCTCACTCCGGACAGGGGATGCTTTCTTT TRBD1 TRBV18 12 NA TRBJ1-1
CASAKPGTGPPNTEAFF TGTGCTAGTGCCAAACCCGGGACAGGGCCCCCGAACACTGAAGCTTTCTTT TRBD1 TRBV12-5 17 NA TRBJ1-1
CSVAGTGDWQNTEAFF TGCAGCGTGGCCGGGACAGGGGATTGGCAGAACACTGAAGCTTTCTTT TRBD1 TRBV29-1 16 NA TRBJ1-1
CASSLVGQGAGRTEAFF TGTGCCAGCAGCTTAGTTGGGCAGGGGGCTGGAAGGACTGAAGCTTTCTTT TRBD1 TRBV7-9 17 NA TRBJ1-1